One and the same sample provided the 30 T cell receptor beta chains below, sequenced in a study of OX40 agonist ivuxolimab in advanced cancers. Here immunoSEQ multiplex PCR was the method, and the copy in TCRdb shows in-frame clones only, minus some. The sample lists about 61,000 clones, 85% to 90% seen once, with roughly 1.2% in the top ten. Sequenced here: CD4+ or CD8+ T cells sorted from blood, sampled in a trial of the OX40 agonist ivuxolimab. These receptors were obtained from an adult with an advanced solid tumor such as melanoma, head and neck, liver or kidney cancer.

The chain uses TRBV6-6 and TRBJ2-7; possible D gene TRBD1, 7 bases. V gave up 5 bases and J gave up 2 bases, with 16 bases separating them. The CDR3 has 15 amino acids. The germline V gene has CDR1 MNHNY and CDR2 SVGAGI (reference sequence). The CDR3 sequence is CASSRQGLSAYEQYF. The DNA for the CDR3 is TGTGCCAGCAGTCGACAGGGACTTTCCGCCTACGAGCAGTACTTC.

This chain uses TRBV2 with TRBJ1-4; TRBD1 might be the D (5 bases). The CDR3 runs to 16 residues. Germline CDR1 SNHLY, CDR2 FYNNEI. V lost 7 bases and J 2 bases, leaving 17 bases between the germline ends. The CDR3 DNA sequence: TGTGCCAGCAACCGAGACCCGGGACGGACTAATGAAAAACTGTTTTTT. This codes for CASNRDPGRTNEKLFF.

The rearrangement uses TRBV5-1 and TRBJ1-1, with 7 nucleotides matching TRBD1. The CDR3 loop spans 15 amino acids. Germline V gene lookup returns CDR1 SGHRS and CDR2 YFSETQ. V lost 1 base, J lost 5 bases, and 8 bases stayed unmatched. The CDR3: CASSLTWQGVTEAFF. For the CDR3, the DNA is TGCGCCAGCAGCTTGACATGGCAGGGGGTTACTGAAGCTTTCTTT.

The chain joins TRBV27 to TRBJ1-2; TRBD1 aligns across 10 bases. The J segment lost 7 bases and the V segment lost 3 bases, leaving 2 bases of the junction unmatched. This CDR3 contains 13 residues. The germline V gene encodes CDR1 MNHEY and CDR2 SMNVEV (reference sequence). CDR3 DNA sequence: TGTGCCAGCAGTTTCGGGACAGGGGCTGGCTACACCTTC. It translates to CASSFGTGAGYTF.

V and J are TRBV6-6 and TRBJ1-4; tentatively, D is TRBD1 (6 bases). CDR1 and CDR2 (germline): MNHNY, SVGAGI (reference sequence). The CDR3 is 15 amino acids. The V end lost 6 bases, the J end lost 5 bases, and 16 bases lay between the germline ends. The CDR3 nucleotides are TGTGCCAGCAGAGCACAAAGGGACATCAATGAAAAACTGTTTTTT. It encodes CASRAQRDINEKLFF.

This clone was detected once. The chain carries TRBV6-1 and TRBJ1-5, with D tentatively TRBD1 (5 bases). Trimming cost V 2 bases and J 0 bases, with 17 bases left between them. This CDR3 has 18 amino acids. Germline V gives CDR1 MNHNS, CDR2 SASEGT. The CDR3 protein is CASSEHRQIRYSNQPQHF. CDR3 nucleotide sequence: TGTGCCAGCAGTGAACACAGGCAGATTAGGTATAGCAATCAGCCCCAGCATTTT.

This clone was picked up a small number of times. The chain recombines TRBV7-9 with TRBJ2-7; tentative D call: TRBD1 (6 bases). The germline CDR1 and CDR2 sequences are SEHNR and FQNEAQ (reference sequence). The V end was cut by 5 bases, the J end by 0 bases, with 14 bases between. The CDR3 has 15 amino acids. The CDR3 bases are TGTGCCAGCAGCGACCGACAGGCTAACTCCTACGAGCAGTACTTC. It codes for CASSDRQANSYEQYF.

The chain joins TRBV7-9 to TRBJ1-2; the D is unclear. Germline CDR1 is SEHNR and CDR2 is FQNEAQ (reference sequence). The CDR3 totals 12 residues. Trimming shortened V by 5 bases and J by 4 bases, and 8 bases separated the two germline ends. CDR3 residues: CASSPDTYGYTF. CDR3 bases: TGTGCCAGCAGCCCTGACACCTATGGCTACACCTTC.

The CDR3 loop reads CASSAFRDSGGTEAFF. The CDR3 DNA reads TGTGCCAGCAGCGCCTTCCGGGACTCGGGCGGCACTGAAGCTTTCTTT. The rearrangement uses TRBV5-5 and TRBJ1-1; D might be TRBD1 (5 bases). Trimming removed 4 bases at V and 4 bases at J, with 20 bases between. This CDR3 is 16 amino acids long. CDR1 and CDR2 (germline): SGHKS, YYEKEE (reference sequence). Full variable domain (rest looked up from reference TRBV5-5 and TRBJ1-1): DAGVTQSPTHLIKTRGQQVTLRCSPISGHKSVSWYQQVLGQGPQFIFQYYEKEERGRGNFPDRFSARQFPNYSSELNVNALLLGDSALYLCASSAFRDSGGTEAFFGQGTRLTVV.

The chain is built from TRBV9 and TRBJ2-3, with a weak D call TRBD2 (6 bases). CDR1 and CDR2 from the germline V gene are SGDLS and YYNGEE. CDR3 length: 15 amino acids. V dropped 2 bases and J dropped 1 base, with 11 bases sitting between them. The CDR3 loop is CASSVMRGRTDTQYF. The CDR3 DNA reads TGTGCCAGCAGCGTTATGCGGGGCCGCACAGATACGCAGTATTTT.

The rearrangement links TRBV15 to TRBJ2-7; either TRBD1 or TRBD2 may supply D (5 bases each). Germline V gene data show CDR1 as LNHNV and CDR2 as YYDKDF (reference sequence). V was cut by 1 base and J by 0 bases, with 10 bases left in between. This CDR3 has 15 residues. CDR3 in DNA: TGTGCCACCAGCAGAGGGGGGACCCTCTCCTACGAGCAGTACTTC. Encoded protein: CATSRGGTLSYEQYF.

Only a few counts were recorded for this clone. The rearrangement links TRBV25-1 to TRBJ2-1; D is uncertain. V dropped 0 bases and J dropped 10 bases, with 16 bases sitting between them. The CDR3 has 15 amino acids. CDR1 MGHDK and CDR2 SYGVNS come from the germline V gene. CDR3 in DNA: TGTGCCAGCAGTGAATATAAGAATAATTACGGGGAGCAGTTCTTC. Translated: CASSEYKNNYGEQFF.

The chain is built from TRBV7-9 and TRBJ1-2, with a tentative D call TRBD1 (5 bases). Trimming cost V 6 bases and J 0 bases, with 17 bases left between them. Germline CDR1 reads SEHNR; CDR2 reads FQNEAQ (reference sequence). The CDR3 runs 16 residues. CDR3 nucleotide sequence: TGTGCCAGCAGTCAAAGGGGTATTTTTCCTAACTATGGCTACACCTTC. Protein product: CASSQRGIFPNYGYTF.

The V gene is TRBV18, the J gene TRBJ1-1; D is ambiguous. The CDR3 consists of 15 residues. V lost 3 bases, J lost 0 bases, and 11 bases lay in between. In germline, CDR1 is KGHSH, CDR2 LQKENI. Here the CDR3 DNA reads TGTGCCAGCTCACCCCGCGACACATTGAACACTGAAGCTTTCTTT. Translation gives CASSPRDTLNTEAFF.

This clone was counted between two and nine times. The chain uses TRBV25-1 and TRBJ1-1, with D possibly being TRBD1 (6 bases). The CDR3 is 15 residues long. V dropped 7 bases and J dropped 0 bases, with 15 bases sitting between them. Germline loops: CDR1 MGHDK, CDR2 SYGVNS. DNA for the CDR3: TGTGCCAGCAAGAAACAGGGCGGGATGAACACTGAAGCTTTCTTT. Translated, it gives CASKKQGGMNTEAFF.

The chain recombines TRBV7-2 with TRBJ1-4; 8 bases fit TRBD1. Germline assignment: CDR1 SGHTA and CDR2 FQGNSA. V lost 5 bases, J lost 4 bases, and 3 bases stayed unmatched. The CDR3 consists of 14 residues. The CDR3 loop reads CASSVDRGNEKLFF. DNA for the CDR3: TGTGCCAGCAGCGTCGACAGGGGTAATGAAAAACTGTTTTTT.

The CDR3 sequence: CASSEQTSNQPQHF. For the CDR3, the DNA is TGTGCCAGCAGTGAACAGACTAGCAATCAGCCCCAGCATTTT. The chain recombines TRBV2 with TRBJ1-5; D not resolved. The CDR3 spans 14 residues. The ends were cut back, 2 bases at V and 0 bases at J, with 5 bases in the middle. Per germline, CDR1 SNHLY and CDR2 FYNNEI.

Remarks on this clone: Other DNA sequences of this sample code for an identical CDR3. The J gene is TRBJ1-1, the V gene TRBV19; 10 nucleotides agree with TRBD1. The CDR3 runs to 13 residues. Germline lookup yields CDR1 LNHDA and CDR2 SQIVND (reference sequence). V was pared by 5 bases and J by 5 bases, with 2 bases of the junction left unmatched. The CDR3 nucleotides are TGTGCCAGTAGTGACAGGGGGCGAACTGAAGCTTTCTTT. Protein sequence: CASSDRGRTEAFF.

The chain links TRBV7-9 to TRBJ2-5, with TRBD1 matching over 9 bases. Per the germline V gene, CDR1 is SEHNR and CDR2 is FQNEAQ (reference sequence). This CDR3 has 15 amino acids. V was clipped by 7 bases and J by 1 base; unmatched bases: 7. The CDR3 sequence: CASTQGAISQETQYF. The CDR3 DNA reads TGTGCCAGCACACAGGGGGCGATTAGCCAAGAGACCCAGTACTTC.

The CDR3 spells CASSERFRAVLAMGTDTQYF. The CDR3 DNA is TGTGCCAGCAGTGAAAGGTTCAGGGCAGTTCTAGCGATGGGCACAGATACGCAGTATTTT. The chain carries TRBV6-1 and TRBJ2-3; D perhaps matches TRBD2 (6 bases). The ends were cut back, 2 bases at V and 1 base at J, with 25 bases in the middle. The CDR3 runs to 20 residues. Germline assignment: CDR1 MNHNS and CDR2 SASEGT.

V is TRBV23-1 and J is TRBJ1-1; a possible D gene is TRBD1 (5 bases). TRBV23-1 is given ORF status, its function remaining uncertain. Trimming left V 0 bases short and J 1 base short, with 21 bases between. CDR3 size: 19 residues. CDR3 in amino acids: CASSQSEGKQGVRNTEAFF. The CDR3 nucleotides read TGCGCCAGCAGTCAATCGGAGGGGAAGCAGGGCGTACGGAACACTGAAGCTTTCTTT.

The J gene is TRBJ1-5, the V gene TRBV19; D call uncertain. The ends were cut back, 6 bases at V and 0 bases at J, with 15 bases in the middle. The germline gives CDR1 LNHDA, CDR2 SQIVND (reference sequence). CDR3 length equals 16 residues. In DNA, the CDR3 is TGTGCCAGTAGACCCCTGACCGACTTTAGCAATCAGCCCCAGCATTTT. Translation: CASRPLTDFSNQPQHF.

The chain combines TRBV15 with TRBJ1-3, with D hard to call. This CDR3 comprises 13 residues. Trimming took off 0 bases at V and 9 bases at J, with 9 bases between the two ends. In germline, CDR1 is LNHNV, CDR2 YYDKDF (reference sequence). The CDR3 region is CATSRDLAGTIYF. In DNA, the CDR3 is TGTGCCACCAGCAGAGATCTCGCGGGCACCATATATTTT.

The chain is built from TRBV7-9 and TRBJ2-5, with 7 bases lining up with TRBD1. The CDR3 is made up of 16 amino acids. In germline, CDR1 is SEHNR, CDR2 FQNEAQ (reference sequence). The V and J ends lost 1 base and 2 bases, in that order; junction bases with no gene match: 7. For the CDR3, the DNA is TGTGCCAGCAGCTTAGATCGGGGACAGATACAAGAGACCCAGTACTTC. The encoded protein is CASSLDRGQIQETQYF.

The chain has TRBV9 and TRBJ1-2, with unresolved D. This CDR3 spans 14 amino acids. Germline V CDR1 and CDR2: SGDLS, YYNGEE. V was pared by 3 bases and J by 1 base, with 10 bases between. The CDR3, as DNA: TGTGCCAGCAGCGAAGGCAGTTTTAACTATGGCTACACCTTC. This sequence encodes CASSEGSFNYGYTF. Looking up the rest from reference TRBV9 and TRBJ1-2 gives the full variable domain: DSGVTQTPKHLITATGQRVTLRCSPRSGDLSVYWYQQSLDQGLQFLIQYYNGEERAKGNILERFSAQQFPDLHSELNLSSLELGDSALYFCASSEGSFNYGYTFGSGTRLTVV.

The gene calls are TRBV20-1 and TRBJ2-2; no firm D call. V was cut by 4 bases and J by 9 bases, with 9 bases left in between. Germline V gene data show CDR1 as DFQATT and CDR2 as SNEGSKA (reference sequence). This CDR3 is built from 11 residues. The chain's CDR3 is CSANRNRELFF. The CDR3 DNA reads TGCAGTGCTAACAGAAACCGGGAGCTGTTTTTT.

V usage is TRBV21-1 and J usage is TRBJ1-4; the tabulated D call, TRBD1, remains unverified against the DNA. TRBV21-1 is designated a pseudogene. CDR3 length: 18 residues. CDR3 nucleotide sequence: TGTGCCAGCAGCAAAGTTCAACAGGGTTTTTCAACTAATGAAAAACTGTTTTTT. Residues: CASSKVQQGFSTNEKLFF.

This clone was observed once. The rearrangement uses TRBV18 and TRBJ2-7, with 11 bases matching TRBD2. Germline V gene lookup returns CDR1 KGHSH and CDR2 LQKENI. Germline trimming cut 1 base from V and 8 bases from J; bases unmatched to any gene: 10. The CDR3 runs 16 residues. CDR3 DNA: TGTGCCAGCTCACCACTGGTAGCGGGGGGGCTTAATCAGCAGTACTTC. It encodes CASSPLVAGGLNQQYF.

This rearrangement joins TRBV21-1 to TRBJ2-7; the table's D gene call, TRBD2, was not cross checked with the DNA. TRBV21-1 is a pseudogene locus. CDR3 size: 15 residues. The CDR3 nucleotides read TGTGCCAGCCTCTCGGGGGAGGTCGCCTCCTACGAGCAGTACTTC. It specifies CASLSGEVASYEQYF.

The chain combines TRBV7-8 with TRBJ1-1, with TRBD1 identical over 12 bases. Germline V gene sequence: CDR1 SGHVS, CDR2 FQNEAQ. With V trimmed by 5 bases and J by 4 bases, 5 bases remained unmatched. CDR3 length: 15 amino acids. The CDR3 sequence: CASSLGTGGPTEAFF. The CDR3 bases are TGTGCCAGCAGCCTAGGGACAGGGGGCCCCACTGAAGCTTTCTTT.